The 20 T cell receptor beta chains reported below all come from one sample, sequenced in a study of human T cells and chemical hapten exposure. A single record per CDR3 protein comes from TCRdb applying MiXCR to the RACE reads. The repertoire holds 360,000 or so distinct CDR3 sequences, with about 6.3% as singletons. The time point denotes: patch test 2, 6 weeks after DPC sensitization. Stated treatment: therapeutic diphenylcyclopropenone sensitization with weekly scalp DPC. Material: whole blood, obtained in connection with sensitization to the hapten diphenylcyclopropenone (DPC). The receptors shown here come from a woman aged 18-29 years with alopecia areata. Some clones in this sample may be carry-over from other donors' samples.

This clonotype was recorded at least ten times. The genes are TRBV29-1 and TRBJ2-1; D perhaps matches TRBD2 (5 bases). Germline V lookup: CDR1 SQVTM, CDR2 ANQGSEA. Trimming pared 3 bases from V and 6 bases from J, leaving 9 bases between. The CDR3 has 12 residues. Here the CDR3 reads CSVELGGNEQFF. The CDR3, as DNA: TGCAGCGTTGAGCTCGGAGGCAATGAGCAGTTCTTC.

This clonotype has at least ten counts. V gene TRBV28 combines with J gene TRBJ2-1; tentatively, D is TRBD1 or TRBD2 (5 bases each). V shed 3 bases and J shed 12 bases, with 12 bases lying between them. This CDR3 spans 12 amino acids. The germline CDR1 and CDR2 sequences are MDHEN and SYDVKM. The CDR3 nucleotides are TGTGCCAGCAGTTTGGGGACGAGCGGGCAGTTCTTC. This codes for CASSLGTSGQFF. The full variable domain, completed using reference TRBV28 and TRBJ2-1, is DVKVTQSSRYLVKRTGEKVFLECVQDMDHENMFWYRQDPGLGLRLIYFSYDVKMKEKGDIPEGYSVSREKKERFSLILESASTNQTSMYLCASSLGTSGQFFGPGTRLTVL.

J is TRBJ1-1 and V is TRBV12-3 or TRBV12-4, with D maybe TRBD1 (5 bases). Trimming pared 2 bases from V and 8 bases from J, leaving 15 bases between. This CDR3 spans 14 amino acids. The CDR3 spells CASSLPPGRTEAFF. The CDR3 DNA reads as TGTGCCAGCAGTTTACCCCCGGGGAGGACAGAAGCTTTCTTT.

This clonotype was seen many times. Here the CDR3 DNA reads TGTGCCAGCAGCTATCCCGGCGTAGATACGCAGTATTTT. Translated, it gives CASSYPGVDTQYF. The chain is built from TRBV7-2 and TRBJ2-3; D is unresolved. This CDR3 spans 13 amino acids. In germline, CDR1 is SGHTA, CDR2 FQGNSA. Between the trimmed V and J ends, which lost 4 bases and 5 bases, there was a span of 10 bases.

Ten or more counts support this clonotype. CDR3: CASSYTANYGYTF. CDR3 sequence (DNA): TGTGCCAGCAGCTATACAGCTAACTATGGCTACACCTTC. The chain employs TRBV12-3 or TRBV12-4 and TRBJ1-2; unclear D gene. This CDR3 spans 13 amino acids. Trimming removed 6 bases at V and 0 bases at J, with 8 bases between.

This clonotype was counted many times. This chain uses TRBV9 with TRBJ1-6; TRBD1 matches 10 bases. CDR1 and CDR2 from the germline V gene are SGDLS and YYNGEE. The CDR3 contains 15 residues. V dropped 0 bases and J dropped 9; count of bases not matched to a gene: 3. This CDR3 is CASSVGGTGASPLHF. The CDR3 coding sequence is TGTGCCAGCAGCGTAGGAGGGACAGGGGCTTCACCCCTCCACTTT.

There are a few counts of this clonotype. This chain joins TRBV6-2 or TRBV6-3 and TRBJ2-1; 8 bases match TRBD1. V shed 10 bases and J 6 bases; nucleotides not matched to a gene: 14. This CDR3 is built from 15 residues. The germline gives CDR1 MNHEY, CDR2 SVGEGT. The CDR3: CATSHEDRVSNEQFF. In DNA, the CDR3 is TGTGCCACCAGCCATGAGGACAGGGTAAGCAATGAGCAGTTCTTC.

This clonotype was counted at least ten times. The chain is built from TRBV29-1 and TRBJ1-6; the D is unclear. Per germline, CDR1 SQVTM and CDR2 ANQGSEA. This CDR3 is 15 amino acids long. Trimming cost V 6 bases and J 0 bases, with 12 bases left between them. CDR3 region: CSVAVGSSYNSPLHF. Here the CDR3 DNA reads TGCAGCGTCGCGGTCGGCAGCTCCTATAATTCACCCCTCCACTTT.

This clonotype has a handful of counts. The rearrangement joins TRBV4-3 to TRBJ2-5; maybe TRBD1 (5 bases). There are 16 residues in the CDR3. Germline assignment: CDR1 LGHNA and CDR2 YSLEER. V was clipped by 0 bases and J by 4 bases, with 15 bases between them. CDR3 nucleotide sequence: TGCGCCAGCAGCCAAGATTTAGGCGCAGGGCTAGAGACCCAGTACTTC. Protein sequence: CASSQDLGAGLETQYF.

This clonotype was found a few times. With a much larger clone just one base away, this may be a read error. This chain uses TRBV7-2 with TRBJ2-4, with D unresolved. The ends were cut back, 5 bases at V and 0 bases at J, with 2 bases in the middle. This CDR3 spans 12 amino acids. Germline CDR1 and CDR2: SGHTA and FQGNSA. The CDR3 here is CASSPAKNIQYF. The CDR3 region has the DNA TGTGCCAGCAGCCCAGCCAAAAACATTCAGTACTTC.

The V call is TRBV4-2, the J call TRBJ1-6; D ambiguous. CDR3 length equals 15 residues. The germline V gene encodes CDR1 LGHNA and CDR2 YNFKEQ. With 0 bases removed from V and 10 bases from J, the gap between germline ends came to 13 bases. CDR3 region: CASSQDKRDGSPLHF. CDR3 DNA: TGTGCCAGCAGCCAAGATAAGAGGGATGGATCACCCCTCCACTTT.

V and J are TRBV29-1 and TRBJ2-3, with D perhaps TRBD2 (5 bases). This CDR3 is 15 amino acids long. CDR1 and CDR2 (germline): SQVTM, ANQGSEA. V dropped 7 bases and J dropped 2 bases, with 19 bases sitting between them. The CDR3 region is CSASRAGLPTDTQYF. For the CDR3, the DNA is TGCAGCGCGAGTCGGGCGGGCTTACCCACAGATACGCAGTATTTT.

This clonotype was seen ten or more times. The chain uses TRBV6-5 and TRBJ2-7, with 8 nucleotides matching TRBD1. The trim removed 8 bases at V and 4 bases at J, leaving 1 base unmatched. The germline V gene encodes CDR1 MNHEY and CDR2 SVGAGI. CDR3 size: 11 residues. In nucleotides, the CDR3 is TGTGCCAGCCGACAGGGGTACGAGCAGTACTTC. Protein product: CASRQGYEQYF.

This clonotype was counted at least ten times. This chain joins TRBV12-3 or TRBV12-4 and TRBJ2-1, with 14 bases lining up with TRBD2. Germline trimming cut 6 bases from V and 7 bases from J; bases unmatched to any gene: 11. This CDR3 contains 17 residues. The CDR3 protein is CASRRRPGTSGGNEQFF. CDR3 nucleotides: TGTGCCAGCAGACGTCGCCCCGGGACTAGCGGGGGAAATGAGCAGTTCTTC.

This clonotype showed up many times. The junction differs from germline at one of its ends, possibly a read error. The chain couples TRBV7-9 to TRBJ1-2; no firm D call. The CDR3 runs to 11 residues. Germline values: CDR1 SEHNR, CDR2 FQNEAQ (reference sequence). The CDR3 here is CASSLAGLPVF. The CDR3 coding sequence is TGTGCCAGCAGCTTAGCAGGGCTCCCGGTCTTC.

This clonotype was found many times. V gene TRBV29-1 combines with J gene TRBJ1-1, with 8 bases lining up with TRBD1. CDR1 is SQVTM and CDR2 is ANQGSEA in the germline V gene. V gave up 7 bases and J gave up 11 bases; unmatched junction bases: 9. This CDR3 has 11 amino acids. The CDR3, as DNA: TGCAGCGCCACCCGGACAGGGAGGGCTTTCTTT. Protein product: CSATRTGRAFF.

This clonotype has more than one count but fewer than ten. The chain carries TRBV3-1 and TRBJ1-5; a possible D gene is TRBD1 (5 bases). Germline assignment: CDR1 LGHDT and CDR2 YNNKEL (reference sequence). The CDR3 length is 13 residues. V dropped 0 bases and J dropped 9 bases, with 9 bases sitting between them. CDR3 residues: CASSQDRAGPQHF. The DNA for the CDR3 is TGTGCCAGCAGCCAAGACAGGGCTGGGCCCCAGCATTTT.

The rearrangement uses TRBV9 and TRBJ2-1; D unclear. Per the germline V gene, CDR1 is SGDLS and CDR2 is YYNGEE. This CDR3 contains 14 residues. V was clipped by 0 bases and J by 3 bases, with 7 bases between them. This CDR3 reads CASSVALVYNEQFF. CDR3 DNA: TGTGCCAGCAGCGTAGCTTTAGTCTACAATGAGCAGTTCTTC.

This clonotype was observed a few times. This chain joins TRBV6-6 and TRBJ1-5; 8 nucleotides line up with TRBD1. Germline V gene sequence: CDR1 MNHNY, CDR2 SVGAGI (reference sequence). The CDR3 contains 17 residues. Trimming cost V 2 bases and J 1 base; bases outside gene matches: 7. This chain's CDR3 is CASSYASGGMSNQPQHF. The CDR3 coding sequence is TGTGCCAGCAGTTACGCGTCAGGGGGCATGAGCAATCAGCCCCAGCATTTT.

The V call is TRBV4-3, the J call TRBJ2-3, with TRBD2 as a possible D gene (5 bases). Germline V CDR1 and CDR2: LGHNA, YSLEER. Deletions cut 3 bases from V and 0 bases from J, with 13 bases between. This CDR3 has 16 residues. The CDR3, as DNA: TGCGCCAGCAGCCATGCCCTGGGAGTAAGCACAGATACGCAGTATTTT. Protein: CASSHALGVSTDTQYF.